The T cell receptor beta chain under discussion was sequenced for a study of shared clonotypes between healthy human individuals. Assay used: immunoSEQ multiplex PCR; TCRdb lists only in-frame clones, some missing. The top ten hold 0.25% to 0.35% of the sample, which has 400,000 or so clones, approximately 96% seen once. J was trimmed by 3 bases and V by 4 bases; bases with no gene match: 9. Germline V lookup: CDR1 KGHSH, CDR2 LQKENI. The CDR3 contains 15 residues. The V call is TRBV18, the J call TRBJ2-7, with 7 bases lining up with TRBD1. The sequenced sample was memory CD8+ T cells sorted from blood. Subset indicated: CD45RO+ cells pooled with CCR7-negative TemRA cells. The clonotype originates from a man aged 30-40 years in good health. CDR3 sequence: CASSHKTGIVYEQYF. The CDR3 nucleotides are TGTGCCAGCTCACATAAGACAGGGATAGTCTACGAGCAGTACTTC.